The present T cell receptor beta chain was sequenced within a study of T cells in Graves' hyperthyroidism and ophthalmopathy. Study-wide context: Sampling of peripheral blood happened at initial diagnosis, prior to any treatment. Study findings and constraints: Also found in blood were most expanded thyroid clonotypes above 0.001.

TCR beta CDR3 regions were amplified from RNA transcripts. RT-PCR in the first round (using the HTBI primer set) targeted the TCR CDR3. TCRdb ran MiXCR on the multiplex PCR reads and lists one entry per CDR3 protein. The table lists about 740,000 distinct CDR3 sequences, 11% to 15% of them singletons. In the case of this clonotype: Antigen specificity is unknown.

The CDR3 contains 18 residues. CDR1 and CDR2 (germline): DFQATT, SNEGSKA (reference sequence). V shed 3 bases, J shed 3 bases, and the junction held 16 bases outside the gene matches. Pregnant or lactating patients were excluded, as were those with uncontrolled infection or other autoimmune disease. Diagnoses were made from clinical symptoms, serum measures (thyroxine and TRAb), thyroid ultrasound and orbital computed tomography. The clonotype comes from a woman aged 18-30 years with Graves' hyperthyroidism. The sequencing input was blood. This chain links TRBV20-1 with TRBJ2-2; 7 bases map to TRBD2. CDR3 sequence: CSASRFLGLVEDTGELFF. DNA for the CDR3: TGCAGTGCTAGCCGCTTTTTAGGACTAGTTGAGGACACCGGGGAGCTGTTTTTT.